The 4 T cell receptor beta chains presented below share a single source sample, sequenced in a study of T cell responses to AZD1222 COVID-19 vaccine. The protocol was immunoSEQ multiplex PCR, while the TCRdb copy is restricted to in-frame clones and leaves out a portion. The sample lists around 76,000 clones; 84% were seen once. The sample here was peripheral blood, taken on day 0 of AZD1222 vaccination. These receptor sequences come from an adult in good health.

The J gene is TRBJ2-5, the V gene TRBV4-2; 10 bases are a match to TRBD2. From germline, CDR1 is LGHNA and CDR2 YNFKEQ. The CDR3 length is 15 residues. J lost 2 bases, V lost 2 bases, and 2 bases had no gene match. Here the CDR3 DNA reads TGTGCCAGCAGCCAACTAGCGGGGGATCAAGAGACCCAGTACTTC. It is translated as CASSQLAGDQETQYF.

The chain combines TRBV7-2 with TRBJ1-5; no definite D call. Trimming stripped 1 base from V and 3 bases from J, with 7 bases between. CDR1 SGHTA and CDR2 FQGNSA come from the germline V gene. This CDR3 is 14 amino acids long. In nucleotides, the CDR3 is TGTGCCAGCAGCTTAGTTGCAAACAATCAGCCCCAGCATTTT. This translates into CASSLVANNQPQHF.

This chain connects TRBV3-1 (or the pseudogene TRBV3-2) to TRBJ1-2; 12 bases line up with TRBD1. Trimming took 4 bases from V and 3 from J; bases not matched to a gene: 3. The CDR3 is 15 amino acids. CDR1 is LGHDT, CDR2 YNNKEL, per germline (reference sequence). CDR3 nucleotide sequence: TGTGCCAGCAGCCCGCGGGACAGGGGGCACTATGGCTACACCTTC. Its translation: CASSPRDRGHYGYTF.

The chain employs TRBV7-2 and TRBJ1-1; D gene uncertain. The germline V gene has CDR1 SGHTA and CDR2 FQGNSA. The CDR3 extends over 13 amino acids. V lost 5 bases to trimming and J lost 1 base, with 8 bases between them. CDR3 sequence: CASSPGSNTEAFF. CDR3 sequence (DNA): TGTGCCAGCAGCCCCGGCTCGAACACTGAAGCTTTCTTT.